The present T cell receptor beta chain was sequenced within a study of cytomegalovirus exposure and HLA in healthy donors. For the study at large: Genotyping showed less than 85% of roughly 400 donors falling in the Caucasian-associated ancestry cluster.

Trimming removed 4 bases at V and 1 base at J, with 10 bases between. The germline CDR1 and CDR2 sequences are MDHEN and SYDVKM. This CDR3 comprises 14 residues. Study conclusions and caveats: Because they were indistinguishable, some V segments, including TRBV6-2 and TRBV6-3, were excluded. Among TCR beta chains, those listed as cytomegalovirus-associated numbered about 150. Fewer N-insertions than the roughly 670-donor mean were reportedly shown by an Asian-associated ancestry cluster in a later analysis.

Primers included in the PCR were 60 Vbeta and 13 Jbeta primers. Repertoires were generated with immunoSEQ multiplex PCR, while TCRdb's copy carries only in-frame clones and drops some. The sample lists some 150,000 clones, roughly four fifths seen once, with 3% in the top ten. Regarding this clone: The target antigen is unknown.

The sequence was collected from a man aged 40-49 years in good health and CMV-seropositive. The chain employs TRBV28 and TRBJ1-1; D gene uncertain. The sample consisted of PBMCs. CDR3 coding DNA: TGTGCCAGCAGTTCCCCCGGGAGGAACACTGAAGCTTTCTTT. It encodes CASSSPGRNTEAFF.